This T cell receptor (beta chain) originates from a study of regulatory T cells in long-lasting Graves disease. In the study overall: Over-5-year antithyroid drug use with positive TSH receptor antibodies defined persistent Graves' disease in the study. Regarding the study as a whole: Sample size was small, which may have lowered accuracy. With persistent disease, TRBV28, TRBJ1-2 and TRBJ2-5 were the favored segments.

Time point meaning: persistent/refractory GD, antithyroid drugs over 5 years with positive TRAb. Scientists built the TCR library using RNA that was extracted from PBMCs. The guidelines of the American Thyroid Association were the basis for diagnosing Graves' disease. Relying on iRepertoire HTBI primers and Arm-PCR of CDR3 regions, the team built TCR beta libraries. TCRdb recomputed calls from the multiplex PCR reads with MiXCR, one row per CDR3 protein. The data hold fewer than 450,000 distinct CDR3 sequences, with less than 25% observed a single time. From germline, CDR1 is MNHNS and CDR2 SASEGT. Unmatched junction bases numbered 9, after V lost 5 bases and J lost 4 bases. The CDR3 runs to 15 residues. This clonotype has at least ten counts. As yet, its antigen is unknown.

V and J are TRBV6-1 and TRBJ1-2, with 8 positions matching TRBD1. The TCR originated in a female donor with Graves disease. The sample here was peripheral blood mononuclear cells (PBMCs), taken when the disease was refractory, from a patient treated with antithyroid drugs. The CDR3 DNA follows: TGTGCCAGCAGTCCCCCGACAGGGGAAGGCTATGGCTACACCTTC. Residues: CASSPPTGEGYGYTF.